These 8 T cell receptor beta chains originate from one sample sequenced in a study of read filtering for tumor transcriptome and immune sequencing. The library was built from about 400 ng RNA with molecular barcoded adaptors for alpha/delta and beta/gamma chains. From the reads, TCRdb called clonotypes with MiXCR, one entry per CDR3 protein. Seen here are some 39,000 distinct CDR3 sequences, around 15% observed once, and the top ten hold around 18%. Sequenced sample: a population of CD138-negative cells sorted from bone marrow. The source is a donor aged 40 or older with multiple myeloma.

A note on this clonotype: A read error likely explains this, since a far larger clone differs by one base. The chain has TRBV11-2 and TRBJ2-1, with 9 bases aligning to TRBD2. V lost 3 bases to trimming and J lost 2 bases; unmatched junction nucleotides: 5. The CDR3 contains 16 residues. Per the germline V gene, CDR1 is SGHAT and CDR2 is FQNNGV. CDR3 amino acids: CASSFQTSGPYNEQFF. The CDR3, as DNA: TGTGCCAGCAGCTTCCAAACTAGCGGGCCCTACAATGAGCAGTTCTTC.

This clonotype was detected a few times. The V gene is TRBV7-9, the J gene TRBJ2-5; 9 bases match TRBD2. The CDR3 runs 14 residues. The V segment lost 3 bases and the J segment 4 bases; nucleotides outside the gene matches: 3. Looked up from germline, CDR1 is SEHNR and CDR2 is FQNEAQ (reference sequence). CDR3 sequence reads: CASSFSGSVETQYF. CDR3 bases: TGTGCCAGCAGCTTTAGCGGGAGTGTAGAGACCCAGTACTTC.

This clonotype was counted ten times or more. CDR3: CASSKGQEGTEAFF. Here the CDR3 DNA reads TGCGCCAGCAGCAAGGGACAGGAGGGTACTGAAGCTTTCTTT. J is TRBJ1-1 and V is TRBV5-1, with TRBD1 matching over 8 bases. CDR3 length: 14 amino acids. Germline V gives CDR1 SGHRS, CDR2 YFSETQ. V dropped 4 bases and J dropped 5; count of bases not matched to a gene: 7.

This clonotype was recorded many times. The chain couples TRBV7-3 to TRBJ2-1, with D unresolved. The CDR3 has 15 residues. V was cut by 5 bases and J by 0 bases, with 11 bases left in between. Per the germline V gene, CDR1 is SGHTA and CDR2 is FQGTGA. The CDR3 spells CASSSAPSSYNEQFF. The DNA of the CDR3 is TGTGCCAGCAGCAGCGCGCCGAGCTCCTACAATGAGCAGTTCTTC.

The CDR3 protein is CASSLGTEGEKLFF. The CDR3 DNA reads as TGCGCCAGCAGCTTGGGAACGGAGGGGGAAAAACTGTTTTTT. This sequence joins TRBV5-1 and TRBJ1-4, with a tentative D call TRBD1 (5 bases). Trimming stripped 0 bases from V and 8 bases from J, with 11 bases between. Germline loops: CDR1 SGHRS, CDR2 YFSETQ. This CDR3 has 14 amino acids.

With respect to this clonotype: A clone one base away is much larger, so this may be a read error. V usage is TRBV16 and J usage is TRBJ1-2; 9 nucleotides align to TRBD1. V lost 2 bases, J lost 6 bases, and 7 bases stayed unmatched. This CDR3 is 15 amino acids long. Germline values: CDR1 KGHSY, CDR2 FQNENV. DNA for the CDR3: TGTGCCAGCAGCCAAGGACAGGGGACCCTCCATGGCTACACCTTC. This gives the protein CASSQGQGTLHGYTF.

This clonotype was recorded at least ten times. CDR3 in amino acids: CASSSRQGANYEQYF. CDR3 coding DNA: TGTGCCAGCAGCTCTAGACAGGGGGCCAACTACGAGCAGTACTTC. This chain uses TRBV7-6 with TRBJ2-7; 10 bases are shared with TRBD1. The ends lost 4 bases at V and 3 bases at J; junction bases unmatched: 6. The germline gives CDR1 SGHVS, CDR2 FNYEAQ. This CDR3 has 15 amino acids.

This clonotype appeared many times. The chain recombines TRBV28 with TRBJ2-7; tentative D call: TRBD2 (6 bases). Germline V gene lookup returns CDR1 MDHEN and CDR2 SYDVKM. Trimming took 7 bases from V and 0 from J, leaving 13 bases between them. The CDR3 is made up of 14 amino acids. The CDR3 DNA reads as TGTGCCAGCACCTTGGCGGGGCCCTCCTACGAGCAGTACTTC. Its protein product is CASTLAGPSYEQYF. Full variable domain (rest looked up from reference TRBV28 and TRBJ2-7): DVKVTQSSRYLVKRTGEKVFLECVQDMDHENMFWYRQDPGLGLRLIYFSYDVKMKEKGDIPEGYSVSREKKERFSLILESASTNQTSMYLCASTLAGPSYEQYFGPGTRLTVT.